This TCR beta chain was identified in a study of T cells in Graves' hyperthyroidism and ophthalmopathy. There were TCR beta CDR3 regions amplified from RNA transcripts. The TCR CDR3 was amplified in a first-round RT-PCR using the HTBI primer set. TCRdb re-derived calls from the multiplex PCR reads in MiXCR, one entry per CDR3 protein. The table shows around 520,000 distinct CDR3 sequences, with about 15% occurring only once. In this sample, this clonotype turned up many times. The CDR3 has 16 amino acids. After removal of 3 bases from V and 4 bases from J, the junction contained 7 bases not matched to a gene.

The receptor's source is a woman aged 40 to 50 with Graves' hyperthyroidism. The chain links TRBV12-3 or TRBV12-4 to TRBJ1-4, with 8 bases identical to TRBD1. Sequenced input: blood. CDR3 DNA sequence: TGTGCCAGCAGTTTTTCCAGGGGGCTAGGTAATGAAAAACTGTTTTTT. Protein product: CASSFSRGLGNEKLFF.